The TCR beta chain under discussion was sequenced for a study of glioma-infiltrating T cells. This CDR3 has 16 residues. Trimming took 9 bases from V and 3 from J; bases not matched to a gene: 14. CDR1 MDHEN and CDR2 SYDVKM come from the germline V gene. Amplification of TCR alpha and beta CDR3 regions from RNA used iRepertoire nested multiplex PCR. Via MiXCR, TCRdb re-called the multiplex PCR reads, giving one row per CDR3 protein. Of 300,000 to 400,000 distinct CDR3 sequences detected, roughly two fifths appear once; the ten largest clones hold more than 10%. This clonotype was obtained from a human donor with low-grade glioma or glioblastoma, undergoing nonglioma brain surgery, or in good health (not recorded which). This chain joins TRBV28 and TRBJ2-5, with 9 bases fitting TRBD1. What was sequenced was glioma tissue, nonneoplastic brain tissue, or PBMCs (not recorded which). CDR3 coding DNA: TGTGCCAGTTCCCAGTCTCTGGGACAGGGTGAAGAGACCCAGTACTTC. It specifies CASSQSLGQGEETQYF.